This TCR beta chain was obtained from a study of human T cells and chemical hapten exposure. Germline lookup yields CDR1 KGHDR and CDR2 SFDVKD. The CDR3 is 15 amino acids. The V and J ends lost 6 bases and 5 bases respectively, with 18 bases between them. This clonotype was observed a few times. Time point here: patch test 3, about 24 weeks after DPC sensitization. Treatment in this sample: therapeutic diphenylcyclopropenone sensitization with weekly scalp DPC. Only after blood had been drawn was each patch test applied. TCRdb re-called the RACE reads through MiXCR, storing one row per CDR3 protein. The sample contains tens of thousands of distinct CDR3 sequences, around 10% of which appear only once.

This specimen was whole blood, taken in connection with sensitization to the hapten diphenylcyclopropenone (DPC). The J gene is TRBJ1-1, the V gene TRBV24-1; D may be TRBD1 (6 bases). The clonotype originates from a woman aged 45-60 years with alopecia areata. Some clones in this sample may be carry-over from other donors' samples. The CDR3 DNA is TGTGCCACCAGTCAAACAGGGAAGTTTGAGACTGAAGCTTTCTTT. Encoded protein: CATSQTGKFETEAFF.